The 18 T cell receptor beta chains in this list originate from one sample, sequenced in a study of identical twins. TCRdb itself ran the 5' RACE reads through MiXCR, one entry per CDR3 protein. The sample has about 1.7 million distinct CDR3 sequences, more than 30% seen once. The source material was cord blood. All receptors derive from a newborn girl in good health.

This chain connects TRBV13 to TRBJ1-5; 9 bases are shared with TRBD1. Unmatched junction bases numbered 5, after V lost 1 base and J lost 7 bases. Germline CDR1 and CDR2: PRHDT and FYEKMQ (reference sequence). This CDR3 has 15 amino acids. The CDR3 sequence: CASSLARTGEQPQHF. For the CDR3, the DNA is TGTGCCAGCAGCTTAGCCCGGACAGGGGAACAGCCCCAGCATTTT.

This clonotype came up a few times. The rearrangement uses TRBV20-1 and TRBJ2-7; 9 bases fit TRBD2. V dropped 3 bases and J dropped 1; count of bases not matched to a gene: 4. The CDR3 sequence is 14 residues long. CDR1 is DFQATT, CDR2 SNEGSKA, per germline (reference sequence). CDR3 protein: CSARISGGSYEQYF. The CDR3 nucleotides read TGCAGTGCTAGGATTAGCGGGGGATCCTACGAGCAGTACTTC.

The V gene is TRBV4-1, the J gene TRBJ2-3; the D gene is possibly TRBD1 (6 bases). Trimming removed 6 bases from V and 4 bases from J, with 17 bases in between. Looked up from germline, CDR1 is MGHRA and CDR2 is YSYEKL. The length of the CDR3 is 15 residues. The CDR3 spells CASSLGKGVPDTQYF. The CDR3 coding sequence is TGCGCCAGCAGTCTCGGGAAGGGGGTGCCAGATACGCAGTATTTT.

This clonotype was counted only a few times. The chain is built from TRBV29-1 and TRBJ1-2, with TRBD1 matching 10 bases. The germline V gene encodes CDR1 SQVTM and CDR2 ANQGSEA. The CDR3 consists of 15 residues. The junction had 6 bases not matched to a gene; V was cut back by 1 base and J by 4 bases. This CDR3 is CSVEVGDRGVYGYTF. The CDR3 nucleotides are TGCAGCGTTGAAGTGGGGGACAGGGGCGTCTATGGCTACACCTTC.

This chain connects TRBV4-1 to TRBJ2-3; D unresolved. V lost 0 bases and J 7 bases, leaving 5 bases between the germline ends. Germline lookup yields CDR1 MGHRA and CDR2 YSYEKL. The CDR3 sequence is 12 residues long. This chain's CDR3 is CASSQEAHTQYF. The CDR3 DNA sequence: TGCGCCAGCAGCCAAGAAGCCCATACGCAGTATTTT.

This clonotype was observed at least ten times. This rearrangement joins TRBV27 to TRBJ2-5; D not resolved. Germline assignment: CDR1 MNHEY and CDR2 SMNVEV (reference sequence). The CDR3 length is 13 residues. Between the trimmed V and J ends, which lost 2 bases and 11 bases, there was a span of 15 bases. The chain's CDR3 is CASSLGHSREQYF. The CDR3 DNA sequence: TGTGCCAGCAGTTTAGGGCACTCTCGTGAGCAGTACTTC.

This clonotype was picked up a small number of times. The V gene is TRBV12-3 or TRBV12-4, the J gene TRBJ2-7, with unresolved D. The V end was cut by 3 bases, the J end by 3 bases, with 12 bases between. The CDR3 runs 14 residues. This chain's CDR3 is CASSFHPTYYEQYF. CDR3 bases: TGTGCCAGCAGTTTTCATCCGACCTACTACGAGCAGTACTTC.

This chain connects TRBV20-1 to TRBJ1-5; D gene ambiguous. V lost 5 bases to trimming and J lost 0 bases, with 17 bases between them. Germline-derived CDR1 and CDR2 are DFQATT and SNEGSKA (reference sequence). There are 16 residues in the CDR3. The DNA for the CDR3 is TGCAGTGCTGCCCCGCGTAGTACTTATAGCAATCAGCCCCAGCATTTT. This sequence encodes CSAAPRSTYSNQPQHF.

The chain carries TRBV5-1 and TRBJ2-5; the match to TRBD1 covers 7 bases. The junction had 5 bases not matched to a gene; V was cut back by 2 bases and J by 7 bases. The CDR3 runs 13 residues. Germline V lookup: CDR1 SGHRS, CDR2 YFSETQ. DNA of the CDR3: TGCGCCAGCAGCTTTTCACAGGGGCTGACCCAGTACTTC. Its translation: CASSFSQGLTQYF.

This clonotype appeared many times. V usage is TRBV15 and J usage is TRBJ1-1, with D unresolved. Germline-derived CDR1 and CDR2 are LNHNV and YYDKDF (reference sequence). The CDR3 has 15 amino acids. V lost 4 bases to trimming and J lost 0 bases, with 12 bases between them. Here the CDR3 reads CATSKSLEMNTEAFF. The CDR3 DNA sequence: TGTGCCACCAGCAAGTCACTTGAGATGAACACTGAAGCTTTCTTT.

The chain employs TRBV20-1 and TRBJ2-1, with D perhaps matching TRBD2 (6 bases). V lost 0 bases and J 6 bases, leaving 15 bases between the germline ends. There are 15 residues in the CDR3. Germline V gives CDR1 DFQATT, CDR2 SNEGSKA (reference sequence). The CDR3 nucleotides read TGCAGTGCTAGAGATCAGACTAGTAGATCCAATGAGCAGTTCTTC. This gives the protein CSARDQTSRSNEQFF.

This clonotype was detected many times. V gene TRBV12-3 or TRBV12-4 combines with J gene TRBJ2-1, with a weak D call TRBD2 (6 bases). V was clipped by 5 bases and J by 1 base, with 9 bases between them. This CDR3 has 14 amino acids. The CDR3 nucleotides read TGTGCCAGCAGTGGTAGCGGTTCCTACAATGAGCAGTTCTTC. Protein: CASSGSGSYNEQFF.

The rearrangement uses TRBV20-1 and TRBJ2-7; 11 bases are a match to TRBD2. Germline V gene data show CDR1 as DFQATT and CDR2 as SNEGSKA (reference sequence). The CDR3 runs 14 residues. Unmatched junction bases numbered 1, after V lost 2 bases and J lost 1 base. The CDR3 loop is CSARPSGRSYEQYF. The CDR3 DNA is TGCAGTGCTAGACCTAGCGGGAGGTCCTACGAGCAGTACTTC.

This clonotype has only a few counts. V and J are TRBV20-1 and TRBJ2-1, with TRBD2 as a possible D gene (6 bases). Trimming pared 3 bases from V and 8 bases from J, leaving 17 bases between. Germline loops: CDR1 DFQATT, CDR2 SNEGSKA (reference sequence). This CDR3 spans 14 amino acids. DNA of the CDR3: TGCAGTGCTAGCCCGGGACTTCGAGGCGATGAGCAGTTCTTC. As protein: CSASPGLRGDEQFF.

CDR3 nucleotide sequence: TGTGCCAGCAGCCAAGACCTCCGGGAGCTGTTTTTT. It yields the protein CASSQDLRELFF. The chain carries TRBV4-2 and TRBJ2-2; D not certain. Germline CDR1 reads LGHNA; CDR2 reads YNFKEQ. The CDR3 is made up of 12 amino acids. Trimming took off 0 bases at V and 9 bases at J, with 5 bases between the two ends.

The rearrangement uses TRBV5-1 and TRBJ2-1; 14 nucleotides line up with TRBD2. Unmatched junction bases numbered 13, after V lost 4 bases and J lost 7 bases. The CDR3 length is 18 residues. The V gene's germline CDR1 is SGHRS and CDR2 YFSETQ. CDR3 sequence: CASSQRPPGLAGENEQFF. The DNA for the CDR3 is TGCGCCAGCAGCCAAAGGCCGCCGGGACTAGCGGGAGAGAATGAGCAGTTCTTC. The full variable domain, in which reference TRBV5-1 and TRBJ2-1 provide the parts outside the CDR3, is KAGVTQTPRYLIKTRGQQVTLSCSPISGHRSVSWYQQTPGQGLQFLFEYFSETQRNKGNFPGRFSGRQFSNSRSEMNVSTLELGDSALYLCASSQRPPGLAGENEQFFGPGTRLTVL.

Only a few counts were recorded for this clonotype. The chain links TRBV7-2 to TRBJ2-7; 7 bases map to TRBD2. The V and J ends lost 1 base and 3 bases, in that order; junction bases with no gene match: 6. Germline CDR1 is SGHTA and CDR2 is FQGNSA. There are 15 residues in the CDR3. The CDR3 protein is CASSLVWLADYEQYF. CDR3 bases: TGTGCCAGCAGCTTAGTTTGGCTAGCGGACTACGAGCAGTACTTC. The variable domain in full, with the rest retrieved from reference TRBV7-2 and TRBJ2-7, is GAGVSQSPSNKVTEKGKDVELRCDPISGHTALYWYRQSLGQGLEFLIYFQGNSAPDKSGLPSDRFSAERTGGSVSTLTIQRTQQEDSAVYLCASSLVWLADYEQYFGPGTRLTVT.

On this clonotype itself: A read error is likely, as this CDR3 ends without the conserved phenylalanine or tryptophan. This chain links TRBV20-1 with TRBJ2-3, with 10 bases identical to TRBD2. Germline CDR1 and CDR2: DFQATT and SNEGSKA (reference sequence). V shed 0 bases, J shed 5 bases, and the junction held 5 bases outside the gene matches. The CDR3 has 15 residues. Here the CDR3 reads CSARDRLAGGDTQYY. DNA of the CDR3: TGCAGTGCTAGAGATCGACTAGCGGGCGGAGATACGCAGTATTAT.